These 27 T cell receptor beta chains were all obtained from the same sample, sequenced in a study of CD8 T cells in ankylosing spondylitis. Via MiXCR, TCRdb re-called the 5' RACE reads, giving one row per CDR3 protein. Of roughly 180,000 distinct CDR3 sequences in the sample, around 9.6% were seen once. Input material: blood, either unsorted or a sorted T cell fraction (not recorded which). The receptors originated from a female donor with ankylosing spondylitis or in good health (not recorded which).

This clonotype was seen a handful of times. This sequence joins TRBV20-1 and TRBJ1-1; the D is unclear. The CDR3 length is 12 residues. Germline assignment: CDR1 DFQATT and CDR2 SNEGSKA (reference sequence). V lost 2 bases, J lost 2 bases, and 6 bases lay in between. CDR3 protein: CSARRINTEAFF. Here the CDR3 DNA reads TGCAGTGCTAGACGAATTAACACTGAAGCTTTCTTT.

This clonotype was recorded at least ten times. The rearrangement uses TRBV11-1 and TRBJ2-1; the D gene is possibly TRBD1 (6 bases). Germline lookup yields CDR1 SGHAT and CDR2 FQDESV (reference sequence). The CDR3 totals 16 residues. Trimming took 5 bases from V and 0 from J, leaving 14 bases between them. CDR3 sequence (DNA): TGTGCCAGCAGCCTGGACAGCGCAAGCTCCTACAATGAGCAGTTCTTC. Translating gives CASSLDSASSYNEQFF.

This clonotype was counted ten times or more. The chain uses TRBV29-1 and TRBJ2-1; no clear D. Deletions cut 8 bases from V and 8 bases from J, with 19 bases between. Germline V gives CDR1 SQVTM, CDR2 ANQGSEA. This CDR3 contains 13 residues. The CDR3 is CSTSGPLVDEQFF. CDR3 sequence (DNA): TGCAGCACATCTGGGCCTCTGGTAGATGAGCAGTTCTTC.

This clonotype was observed many times. The chain joins TRBV12-3 or TRBV12-4 to TRBJ1-3; D possibly corresponds to TRBD1 (6 bases). Trimming stripped 5 bases from V and 2 bases from J, with 16 bases between. The CDR3 loop spans 16 amino acids. This chain's CDR3 is CASSPPPAGAGNTIYF. The CDR3, as DNA: TGTGCCAGCAGTCCGCCCCCCGCAGGGGCTGGAAACACCATATATTTT.

This clonotype was seen many times. The chain uses TRBV9 and TRBJ1-3, with D unclear. This CDR3 region has 15 residues. Germline-derived CDR1 and CDR2 are SGDLS and YYNGEE. V shed 2 bases and J shed 2 bases, with 11 bases lying between them. The chain's CDR3 is CASSVRVEPGNTIYF. DNA of the CDR3: TGTGCCAGCAGCGTTCGGGTCGAACCTGGAAACACCATATATTTT.

This clonotype was counted between two and nine times. This CDR3 is CASRQGGGGYNEQFF. Here the CDR3 DNA reads TGTGCCAGCAGGCAGGGGGGAGGAGGGTACAATGAGCAGTTCTTC. The gene calls are TRBV6-2 or TRBV6-3 and TRBJ2-1, with D possibly TRBD1 on 7 matching bases. The V end was cut by 6 bases, the J end by 4 bases, with 16 bases between. Germline values: CDR1 MNHEY, CDR2 SVGEGT. This CDR3 comprises 15 residues.

This clonotype turned up a few times. The chain recombines TRBV25-1 with TRBJ1-1, with D possibly matching TRBD1 (5 bases). The CDR3 consists of 13 residues. Deletions cut 0 bases from V and 8 bases from J, with 10 bases between. CDR1 is MGHDK and CDR2 is SYGVNS in the germline V gene. The CDR3 DNA is TGTGCCAGCAGTGAATATTTTGGGGACGAAGCTTTCTTT. This codes for CASSEYFGDEAFF.

This clonotype was counted between two and nine times. The rearrangement uses TRBV27 and TRBJ2-7; TRBD1 agrees at 9 bases. The CDR3 contains 15 residues. Germline-derived CDR1 and CDR2 are MNHEY and SMNVEV (reference sequence). The junction had 10 bases not matched to a gene; V was cut back by 5 bases and J by 5 bases. The chain's CDR3 is CASSPTGDRAHEQYF. In DNA form, the CDR3 reads TGTGCCAGCAGTCCAACGGGGGACAGGGCACACGAGCAGTACTTC.

Many counts were recorded for this clonotype. The chain combines TRBV29-1 with TRBJ1-2; D might be TRBD1 (5 bases). The germline CDR1 and CDR2 sequences are SQVTM and ANQGSEA. The CDR3 loop spans 9 amino acids. Trimming stripped 6 bases from V and 6 bases from J, with 5 bases between. The CDR3 region is CSVGDGYTF. CDR3 nucleotide sequence: TGCAGCGTGGGGGATGGCTACACCTTC. Using reference TRBV29-1 and TRBJ1-2 for the parts outside the CDR3, the full variable domain is SAVISQKPSRDICQRGTSLTIQCQVDSQVTMMFWYRQQPGQSLTLIATANQGSEATYESGFVIDKFPISRPNLTFSTLTVSNMSPEDSSIYLCSVGDGYTFGSGTRLTVV.

This clonotype was observed at least ten times. The chain carries TRBV4-3 and TRBJ2-3; D possibly corresponds to TRBD2 (6 bases). The germline V and J ends were trimmed by 6 bases and 3 bases, with 10 bases remaining between them. Germline V gives CDR1 LGHNA, CDR2 YSLEER. The CDR3 runs to 13 residues. The CDR3 protein is CASSPTRTDTQYF. The CDR3, as DNA: TGCGCCAGCAGTCCGACTAGAACAGATACGCAGTATTTT.

The rearrangement links TRBV19 to TRBJ2-1, with TRBD1 as a possible D gene (6 bases). Per germline, CDR1 LNHDA and CDR2 SQIVND (reference sequence). Trimming removed 10 bases at V and 0 bases at J, with 16 bases between. The CDR3 is 15 residues long. CDR3 coding DNA: TGTGCCACCCGCTTAAGGGGGAGCTCCTACAATGAGCAGTTCTTC. This encodes CATRLRGSSYNEQFF.

The gene calls are TRBV13 and TRBJ1-1; possibly TRBD1 for D (6 bases). There are 14 residues in the CDR3. V lost 5 bases, J lost 2 bases, and 12 bases lay in between. Germline V gives CDR1 PRHDT, CDR2 FYEKMQ (reference sequence). The CDR3 protein is CASSADRSNTEAFF. The CDR3 nucleotides read TGTGCCAGCAGCGCCGACAGGTCCAACACTGAAGCTTTCTTT.

This clonotype has just a few counts. This rearrangement joins TRBV29-1 to TRBJ2-7; perhaps D is TRBD1 or TRBD2 (5 bases each). Germline assignment: CDR1 SQVTM and CDR2 ANQGSEA. Trimming stripped 2 bases from V and 2 bases from J, with 10 bases between. CDR3 length: 13 residues. The CDR3 bases are TGCAGCGTTGAACGGCAGGGACCCTACGAGCAGTACTTC. As protein: CSVERQGPYEQYF.

This clonotype was seen repeatedly, ten times or more. V gene TRBV12-3 or TRBV12-4 combines with J gene TRBJ1-6; D remains ambiguous. The CDR3 length is 12 residues. Trimming left V 5 bases short and J 11 bases short, with 10 bases between. The CDR3 DNA follows: TGTGCCAGCAGTCCAGGTTTGGCACCCCTCCACTTT. This encodes CASSPGLAPLHF.

This clonotype came up many times. The chain combines TRBV4-3 with TRBJ2-1, with 8 bases matching TRBD2. Germline lookup yields CDR1 LGHNA and CDR2 YSLEER. The V and J ends lost 0 bases and 1 base, in that order; junction bases with no gene match: 5. CDR3 size: 17 residues. The CDR3 DNA reads as TGCGCCAGCAGCCAAGACTGGAGCGGGAGTTCCTACAATGAGCAGTTCTTC. Translated, it gives CASSQDWSGSSYNEQFF.

The chain has TRBV11-2 and TRBJ2-1, with TRBD2 identical over 8 bases. The CDR3 sequence is 15 residues long. V shed 4 bases and J 2 bases; nucleotides not matched to a gene: 4. Germline CDR1 is SGHAT and CDR2 is FQNNGV. The CDR3 DNA follows: TGTGCCAGCAGCTCTGCGGGAGGCACCTACAATGAGCAGTTCTTC. Protein sequence: CASSSAGGTYNEQFF.

This clonotype was detected a few times. This sequence joins TRBV6-6 and TRBJ2-7; 7 bases match TRBD2. The J segment lost 3 bases and the V segment lost 8 bases, leaving 7 bases of the junction unmatched. This CDR3 contains 13 residues. The germline V gene encodes CDR1 MNHNY and CDR2 SVGAGI (reference sequence). The CDR3 DNA reads TGTGCCAGCCGTCGGGGGGAACTCTACGAGCAGTACTTC. Translating gives CASRRGELYEQYF.

Of note for this clonotype: This may be a read error: a much more frequent sequence differs by one nucleotide. The chain carries TRBV15 and TRBJ2-7; D is uncertain. The CDR3 runs 14 residues. The germline CDR1 and CDR2 sequences are LNHNV and YYDKDF (reference sequence). V lost 0 bases and J 2 bases, leaving 8 bases between the germline ends. The CDR3 DNA sequence: TGTGCCACCAGCAGAGAGGACCTCCCCTACGAGCAGTACTTC. It is translated as CATSREDLPYEQYF.

There are a few counts of this clonotype. The rearrangement links TRBV7-2 to TRBJ1-2, with a tentative D call TRBD1 (6 bases). The germline gives CDR1 SGHTA, CDR2 FQGNSA. Deletions cut 5 bases from V and 0 bases from J, with 19 bases between. The CDR3 runs 17 residues. The CDR3 sequence is CASSQRDTRTTNYGYTF. DNA of the CDR3: TGTGCCAGCAGCCAGCGGGACACACGTACTACTAACTATGGCTACACCTTC.

V usage is TRBV6-6 and J usage is TRBJ2-5; 8 bases fit TRBD1. The germline V gene has CDR1 MNHNY and CDR2 SVGAGI (reference sequence). Trimming cost V 6 bases and J 5 bases; bases outside gene matches: 5. This CDR3 contains 13 residues. Written as DNA, the CDR3 is TGTGCCAGCAGAGACAGGGGTGCGGAGACCCAGTACTTC. The encoded protein is CASRDRGAETQYF.

The gene calls are TRBV24-1 and TRBJ2-7; maybe TRBD1 (6 bases). V lost 4 bases and J lost 4, with 16 bases in between. This CDR3 comprises 15 residues. Looked up from germline, CDR1 is KGHDR and CDR2 is SFDVKD. The CDR3 spells CATSDNRAPGYEQYF. CDR3 nucleotide sequence: TGTGCCACCAGTGACAACAGGGCCCCCGGTTACGAGCAGTACTTC.

The chain couples TRBV6-1 to TRBJ1-1, with 8 bases matching TRBD1. Germline V lookup: CDR1 MNHNS, CDR2 SASEGT. J gave up 0 bases and V 6 bases, and 6 bases lay outside the gene matches. The CDR3 is made up of 15 amino acids. The CDR3: CASSQRDRLNTEAFF. DNA for the CDR3: TGTGCCAGCAGCCAAAGGGACAGGCTGAACACTGAAGCTTTCTTT.

In DNA, the CDR3 is TGTGCCAGCACCAAGGACAGCTATGGCTACACCTTC. Translated: CASTKDSYGYTF. V and J are TRBV6-2 or TRBV6-3 and TRBJ1-2; weak D call: TRBD1 (6 bases). V lost 7 bases and J 4 bases, leaving 10 bases between the germline ends. CDR1 MNHEY and CDR2 SVGEGT come from the germline V gene. The CDR3 contains 12 residues.

Many counts were recorded for this clonotype. This chain joins TRBV5-5 and TRBJ2-3; maybe TRBD2 (6 bases). The CDR3 length is 18 residues. Germline V gene lookup returns CDR1 SGHKS and CDR2 YYEKEE (reference sequence). Between the trimmed V and J ends, which lost 5 bases and 1 base, there was a span of 23 bases. DNA of the CDR3: TGTGCCAGCAGGCCTCTAAGGGGCCTGTGGGAGGGCACAGATACGCAGTATTTT. It encodes CASRPLRGLWEGTDTQYF.

This clonotype has only a few counts. This chain connects TRBV20-1 to TRBJ2-7; D tentatively fits TRBD1 or TRBD2 (6 bases each). The V gene lost 3 bases and the J gene lost 3 bases, with 12 bases spanning the gap. The CDR3 length is 13 residues. Germline V gene data show CDR1 as DFQATT and CDR2 as SNEGSKA (reference sequence). The CDR3 spells CSARGGQDYEQYF. CDR3 DNA: TGCAGTGCTAGGGGGGGACAAGACTACGAGCAGTACTTC.

This clonotype was observed a few times. The rearrangement links TRBV4-3 to TRBJ1-2, with no clear D. The CDR3 has 16 amino acids. Trimming stripped 0 bases from V and 7 bases from J, with 18 bases between. Per germline, CDR1 LGHNA and CDR2 YSLEER. Here the CDR3 DNA reads TGCGCCAGCAGCCAAGATCAGGAGTCGGGGTATCGTGGCTACACCTTC. This encodes CASSQDQESGYRGYTF.

A few counts support this clonotype. The CDR3 nucleotides are TGTGCCAGCAGTTACTCGAGTTGGGATTTTGCCTACGAGCAGTACTTC. This translates into CASSYSSWDFAYEQYF. The chain is built from TRBV6-5 and TRBJ2-7; no clear D. CDR3 length: 16 amino acids. Trimming stripped 0 bases from V and 2 bases from J, with 14 bases between. Looked up from germline, CDR1 is MNHEY and CDR2 is SVGAGI.